Listed below are T cell receptor beta chains from one sample, sequenced in a study of identical twins. TCRdb passed the 5' RACE reads through MiXCR, listing each CDR3 protein once. The table records about 240,000 distinct CDR3 sequences, about 10% of them present only once. What was sequenced was memory T cells sorted from blood. These receptors were obtained from a man aged 50 to 60 in good health. Each CDR3 is given with its conserved first and last residue. A D gene is named only where the DNA matches it firmly. Size values are once, few and many counts, or a class for expanded clones, and some rows have none.

clone size,D gene,V gene,J gene,CDR3 protein,CDR3 DNA
many,TRBD1,TRBV20-1,TRBJ2-2,CSASFGTGGTGELFF,TGCAGTGCTAGTTTCGGGACAGGGGGCACCGGGGAGCTGTTTTTT
many,.,TRBV28,TRBJ2-5,CASSPPTPGVQGAQYF,TGTGCCAGCAGTCCCCCGACACCGGGGGTCCAAGGGGCCCAGTACTTC
many,.,TRBV27,TRBJ2-1,CASTFLGGGAGEQFF,TGTGCCAGCACTTTTCTGGGAGGGGGGGCGGGTGAGCAGTTCTTC
few,TRBD2,TRBV2,TRBJ2-5,CASRRLAGSQETQYF,TGTGCCAGCAGAAGACTAGCGGGGAGCCAAGAGACCCAGTACTTC
.,TRBD1,TRBV12-3/TRBV12-4,TRBJ1-1,CASRRGQAGTEAFF,TGTGCCAGCAGGCGAGGACAGGCAGGAACTGAAGCTTTCTTT
few,.,TRBV5-1,TRBJ2-7,CASSLDRGSGIYEQYF,TGCGCCAGCAGCTTGGATCGGGGCTCAGGGATCTACGAGCAGTACTTC
many,TRBD2,TRBV4-1,TRBJ2-3,CASSQGLARDTQYF,TGCGCCAGCAGCCAAGGACTAGCAAGAGATACGCAGTATTTT
many,.,TRBV29-1,TRBJ2-7,CSGGDYEQYF,TGCAGCGGCGGAGACTACGAGCAGTACTTC
.,.,TRBV5-4,TRBJ2-1,CASSGATYNEQFF,TGTGCCAGCAGCGGTGCTACGTACAATGAGCAGTTCTTC
few,TRBD1,TRBV7-2,TRBJ2-5,CASRLPGQGRETQYF,TGTGCCAGCAGATTGCCGGGACAGGGAAGAGAGACCCAGTACTTC
many,TRBD2,TRBV7-9,TRBJ2-7,CASSSGSGSYEQYF,TGTGCCAGCAGCTCTGGTAGCGGGAGTTACGAGCAGTACTTC
many,.,TRBV16,TRBJ1-2,CASSQSGGTGYTF,TGTGCCAGCAGCCAATCGGGTGGAACTGGCTACACCTTC
.,TRBD2,TRBV29-1,TRBJ2-7,CSVETGEGTYEQYF,TGCAGCGTTGAAACGGGGGAGGGGACCTACGAGCAGTACTTC
few,.,TRBV6-2/TRBV6-3,TRBJ1-1,CASSYPGYLSENAEAFF,TGTGCCAGCAGTTACCCAGGCTATCTATCCGAGAACGCTGAAGCTTTCTTT
many,TRBD1,TRBV3-1,TRBJ2-7,CASGRRGQTSYEQYF,TGTGCCAGCGGTCGTAGGGGGCAAACCTCGTACGAGCAGTACTTC
few,TRBD1,TRBV28,TRBJ2-1,CASTSLGTGREGEQFF,TGTGCCAGCACCTCCCTTGGGACAGGGAGGGAAGGTGAGCAGTTCTTC
.,.,TRBV10-2,TRBJ2-6,CASSPRPSGANVLTF,TGCGCCAGCAGCCCCCGACCATCTGGGGCCAACGTCCTGACTTTC